Reported below is one TCR beta chain. The antigen it recognizes is unknown. Base qualities are not recorded, but no much larger clone differs from it by a single base. The source of the sample is a study of beta chain features in type 1 diabetes (dated by TCRdb to the late 2010s). About the study as a whole: Mean age, gender distribution, total cell number and subset yield did not differ between patients and healthy donors. In the study, TCRB repertoires of sorted circulating CD4+ T cell subsets from recently diagnosed type 1 diabetes patients were compared with those of matched healthy donors. Across all samples, approximately 100 million sorted cells were examined, and cell number per subset correlated strongly with RNA yield. Naive and central memory subsets were obtained from all 30 or so donors, but regulatory and stem cell-like memory subsets were isolated from only 8 patients and roughly eight healthy donors. What the study reported, not specific to this receptor: A moderate but significant shortening of TCRB CDR3 length was observed in type 1 diabetes patients in all four CD4+ subsets. Because the HLA sub-analyses included only small numbers of individuals, any influence of HLA type on TCRB rearrangement was left unresolved. Naive, central memory and regulatory TCRB repertoires appeared more similar among patients than among healthy donors. Because cDNA was sequenced instead of genomic DNA, activated cells with high expression could be over-represented, although the groups did not differ in activation or CD3 levels. At VDJ recombination sites, type 1 diabetes patients had fewer insertions and more deleted nucleotides, which implies abnormalities in thymic rearrangement. Shorter templates might be favored by PCR, yet because patient and control samples were amplified and corrected together, any such skew would affect both groups equally.

The High Capacity cDNA Reverse Transcription Kit was used to reverse transcribe all of the isolated RNA, meaning that expressed TCRB transcripts were what got sequenced. Deep immunoSEQ sequencing was applied to naive, central memory and regulatory T cell samples, giving an average of about 3.4 million total reads per sample. Sorted cells were lysed in RLT buffer and RNA was extracted with DNase-treated RNeasy Micro or Mini kits, depending on cell number. To prevent cross-contamination, each cell subset was processed individually, whereas patient and healthy donor samples were processed jointly. The immunoSEQ multiplex PCR was used to amplify TCRB sequences from cDNA, generating 87-bp fragments that spanned the CDR3 region. Sequencing of the amplicons was done on the Illumina HiSeq platform. The authors' analysis ran thus. Synthetic template baselines were used to correct PCR bias computationally, reads within Hamming distance 2 were collapsed, and singletons that could not be merged were discarded. Reads were aligned to IMGT to assign V, D and J genes, CDR3 length, and insertions or deletions at six rearrangement sites. Clonotype counts were normalized to sorted cell number within each subset before computing true diversity and Gini coefficients with the tcR R package. Repertoire sharing was quantified using the overlap coefficient calculated on TCRB nucleotide sequences. Out-of-frame TCRB sequences from naive cells were analyzed to stand in for the pre-selection repertoire. TCRdb limited this immuneACCESS table to in-frame rearrangements with V and J called. A share of clones is missing; checked studies link under half to unresolved V genes, and the rest is unexplained. V, J and clone size are those of that table, while D and trimming were read from the DNA. The sample table lists about 410,000 clones, about 14% of them with a count of one. The top ten clones comprise 0.03% to 0.04% of the sample.

A single peripheral blood draw of approximately 0.11 L on average was collected from each donor into heparinised tubes. Naive, central memory, regulatory and stem cell-like memory CD4+ T cells were sorted on a BD FACSAria II using a panel including CD45RO, CCR7, CD25, CD127, CD95 and CD27. Purity was above 95% for every sorted population. PBMCs were isolated right away by Lymphoprep density gradient centrifugation and were stained directly, without culture. Samples were stained and sorted in pairs, with one healthy donor and one patient per experiment, so that batch effects were minimized. Source material: naive CD4+ T cells from blood. Interpreted using the paper, the cell subset or site label stands for: true naive CD4+ T cells. This TCR came from a young man in good health.

CDR3 region: CASSLGSGGSGETQYF. The nucleotide sequence reads TGCGCCAGCAGCTTGGGAAGCGGCGGGAGTGGAGAGACCCAGTACTTC. Here the chain combines TRBV5-1 and TRBJ2-5, and 7 junction bases match TRBD2. The germline V gene gives CDR1 as SGHRS and CDR2 as YFSETQ. For this chain, trimming is 0 bases at the V end and 4 bases at the J end, and the number of junction bases without a gene match is 9. The CDR3 has 16 amino acids, counting the end cysteine and phenylalanine. Only CDR3 DNA is held: 48 bases, read in frame from base 1.